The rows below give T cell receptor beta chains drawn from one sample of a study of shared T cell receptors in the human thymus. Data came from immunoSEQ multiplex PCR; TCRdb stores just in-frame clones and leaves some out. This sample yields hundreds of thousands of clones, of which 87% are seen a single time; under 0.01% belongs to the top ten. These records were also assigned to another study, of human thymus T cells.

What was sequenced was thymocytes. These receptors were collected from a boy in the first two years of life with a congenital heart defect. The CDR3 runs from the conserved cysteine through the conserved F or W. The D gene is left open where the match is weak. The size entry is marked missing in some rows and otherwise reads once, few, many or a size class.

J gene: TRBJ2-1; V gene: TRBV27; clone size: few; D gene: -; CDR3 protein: CASSLWPNNEQFF; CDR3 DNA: TGTGCCAGCAGTTTGTGGCCAAACAATGAGCAGTTCTTC
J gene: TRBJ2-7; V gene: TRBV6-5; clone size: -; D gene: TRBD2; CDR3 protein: CASSYRSSGAYEQYF; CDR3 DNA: TGTGCCAGCAGTTACAGGTCTAGCGGGGCATACGAGCAGTACTTC
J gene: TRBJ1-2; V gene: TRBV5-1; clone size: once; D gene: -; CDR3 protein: CASGTDVGHLYGYTF; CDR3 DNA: TGCGCCAGCGGCACGGACGTGGGGCACCTCTATGGCTACACCTTC
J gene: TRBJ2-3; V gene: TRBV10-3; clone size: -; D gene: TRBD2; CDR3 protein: CAISPSGRDTQYF; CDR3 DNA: TGTGCCATCTCCCCTAGCGGGCGAGATACGCAGTATTTT
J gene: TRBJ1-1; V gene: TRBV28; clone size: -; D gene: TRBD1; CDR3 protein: CASSLRPADRARTEAFF; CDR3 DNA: TGTGCCAGCAGTTTACGACCCGCGGACAGGGCGAGAACTGAAGCTTTCTTT
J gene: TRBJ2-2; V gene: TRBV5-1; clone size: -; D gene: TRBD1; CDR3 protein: CASSLPMGDRGGTGELFF; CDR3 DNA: TGCGCCAGCAGCTTGCCGATGGGGGACAGGGGAGGCACCGGGGAGCTGTTTTTT
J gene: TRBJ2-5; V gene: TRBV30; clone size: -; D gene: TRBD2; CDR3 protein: CAWSGGGEETQYF; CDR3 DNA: TGTGCCTGGAGTGGGGGAGGGGAAGAGACCCAGTACTTC
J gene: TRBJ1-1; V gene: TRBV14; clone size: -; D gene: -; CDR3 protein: CASSQDRGGGRGTEAFF; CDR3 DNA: TGTGCCAGCAGCCAAGATCGCGGGGGGGGCAGGGGCACTGAAGCTTTCTTT
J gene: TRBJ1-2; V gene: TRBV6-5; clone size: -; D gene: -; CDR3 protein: CASTPSRGYGYTF; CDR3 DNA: TGTGCCAGCACCCCTTCCCGGGGGTATGGCTACACCTTC
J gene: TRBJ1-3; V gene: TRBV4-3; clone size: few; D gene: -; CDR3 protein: CASSRQQKPSGNTIYF; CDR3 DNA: TGCGCCAGCAGCCGGCAACAGAAACCTTCTGGAAACACCATATATTTT
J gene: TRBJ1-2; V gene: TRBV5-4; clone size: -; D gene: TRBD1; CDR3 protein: CASSQTGGNYGYTF; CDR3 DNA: TGTGCCAGCAGCCAGACAGGGGGGAACTATGGCTACACCTTC
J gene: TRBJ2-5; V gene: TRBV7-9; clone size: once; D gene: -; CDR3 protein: CASSLLSGTQYF; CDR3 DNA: TGTGCCAGCAGCTTACTTAGTGGGACCCAGTACTTC
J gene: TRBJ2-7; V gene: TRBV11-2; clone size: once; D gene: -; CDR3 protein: CASSSLTGVREQYF; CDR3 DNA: TGTGCCAGCAGCTCCTTGACAGGCGTCCGCGAGCAGTACTTC
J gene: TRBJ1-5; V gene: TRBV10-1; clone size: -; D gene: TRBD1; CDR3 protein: CASSEDGDRENQPQHF; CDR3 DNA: TGCGCCAGCAGTGAGGATGGGGACAGAGAGAATCAGCCCCAGCATTTT
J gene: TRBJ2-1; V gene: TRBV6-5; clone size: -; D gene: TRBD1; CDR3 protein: CASIVQGASYNEQFF; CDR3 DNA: TGTGCCAGCATCGTACAGGGGGCTAGTTACAATGAGCAGTTCTTC
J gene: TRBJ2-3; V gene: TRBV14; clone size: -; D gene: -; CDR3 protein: CASSHSVGFITDTQYF; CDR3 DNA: TGTGCCAGCAGCCATTCTGTTGGCTTCATCACAGATACGCAGTATTTT
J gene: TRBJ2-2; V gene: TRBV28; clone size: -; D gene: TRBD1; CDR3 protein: CASSLCRGQAYGELFF; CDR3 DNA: TGTGCCAGCAGTTTATGCCGGGGACAGGCTTACGGGGAGCTGTTTTTT
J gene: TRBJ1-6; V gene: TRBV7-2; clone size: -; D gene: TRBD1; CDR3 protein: CASSLYGQGRNNSPLHF; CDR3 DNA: TGTGCCAGCAGCTTATACGGACAGGGGAGAAATAATTCACCCCTCCACTTT
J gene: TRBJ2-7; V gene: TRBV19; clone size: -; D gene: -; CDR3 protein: CASRPTDSRVAPYEQYF; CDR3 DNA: TGTGCCAGTAGGCCGACGGACAGCCGCGTCGCCCCCTACGAGCAGTACTTC
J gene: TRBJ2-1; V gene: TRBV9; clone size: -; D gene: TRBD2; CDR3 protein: CASSVAGGLLGEQFF; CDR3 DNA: TGTGCCAGCAGCGTGGCGGGGGGGCTCTTAGGTGAGCAGTTCTTC
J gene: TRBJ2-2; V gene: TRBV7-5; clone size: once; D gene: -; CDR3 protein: CARSLASSGTGAHGVFPGELFF; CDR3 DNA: TGTGCCAGAAGCTTAGCTAGCTCCGGGACAGGGGCTCATGGCGTATTTCCCGGGGAGCTGTTTTTT
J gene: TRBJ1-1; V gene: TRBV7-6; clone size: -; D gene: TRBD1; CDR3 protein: CASSSITGGGNTEAFF; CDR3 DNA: TGTGCCAGCAGCTCTATCACAGGGGGCGGGAACACTGAAGCTTTCTTT